The rows below give T cell receptor beta chains drawn from one sample of a study of graft-versus-host responses after intestinal transplantation. No cognate antigen is known for these TCRs. The protocol was immunoSEQ multiplex PCR, while the TCRdb copy is restricted to in-frame clones and leaves out a portion. Of approximately 85,000 clones in the sample, about 91% are singletons; the top ten hold 6.5% to 8.5%. Sequenced here: unstimulated CD8+ T cells sorted from spleen or lymph node cells, sampled before transplant. The receptors originated from a human donor who was the organ donor for an intestinal transplant. CDR3s include the opening cysteine and the closing phenylalanine or tryptophan. The D gene is left open where the match is weak. Not all rows give a size; the values are once, few, many and, for expanded clones, a class.

d_gene | j_gene | v_gene | abundance | CDR3aa | CDR3nt
- | TRBJ1-5 | TRBV10-3 | few | CAISESFSGNQPQHF | TGTGCCATCAGTGAAAGTTTCAGTGGGAATCAGCCCCAGCATTTT
TRBD1 | TRBJ1-1 | TRBV5-1 | - | CASSQGQNYVEAFF | TGCGCCAGCAGCCAGGGACAGAACTACGTTGAAGCTTTCTTT
- | TRBJ1-2 | TRBV6-5 | - | CASSYSTNYGYTF | TGTGCCAGCAGTTACTCTACTAACTATGGCTACACCTTC
TRBD1 | TRBJ2-7 | TRBV27 | - | CASRGPGTGNSYEQYF | TGTGCCAGCAGAGGTCCCGGGACAGGGAACTCCTACGAGCAGTACTTC
TRBD1 | TRBJ2-1 | TRBV28 | - | CASSSVGTVNEQFF | TGTGCCAGCAGTTCAGTCGGGACAGTCAATGAGCAGTTCTTC
- | TRBJ1-5 | TRBV19 | - | CASSPRRTAIPEGNQPQHF | TGTGCCAGTAGCCCCCGGCGGACAGCCATCCCGGAGGGCAATCAGCCCCAGCATTTT
- | TRBJ1-1 | TRBV30 | - | CAWMVGWDTEAFF | TGTGCCTGGATGGTGGGATGGGACACTGAAGCTTTCTTT
- | TRBJ2-3 | TRBV5-4 | - | CASSQLGPTPSTDTQYF | TGTGCCAGCAGCCAACTGGGACCCACCCCTAGCACAGATACGCAGTATTTT
- | TRBJ2-7 | TRBV28 | - | CASSYTYEQYF | TGTGCCAGCAGTTATACCTACGAGCAGTACTTC
- | TRBJ1-1 | TRBV19 | - | CASSVGGSEAFF | TGTGCCAGTAGTGTGGGGGGAAGTGAAGCTTTCTTT
- | TRBJ2-7 | TRBV25-1 | - | CASSEGRGSPYEQYF | TGTGCCAGCAGTGAGGGGAGGGGGTCGCCCTACGAGCAGTACTTC
TRBD1 | TRBJ2-7 | TRBV19 | - | CAISPGTGGPYEQYF | TGTGCCATTTCCCCCGGGACAGGGGGACCCTACGAGCAGTACTTC
- | TRBJ1-3 | TRBV7-9 | once | CASSPRSPVSGNTIYF | TGTGCCAGCAGCCCCCGATCCCCGGTATCTGGAAACACCATATATTTT
TRBD1 | TRBJ1-1 | TRBV10-2 | - | CASRVRDRGFTEAFF | TGCGCCAGCAGAGTCAGGGACAGGGGATTCACTGAAGCTTTCTTT
- | TRBJ2-7 | TRBV4-2 | - | CASSHSVHYEQYF | TGTGCCAGCAGCCACTCAGTGCACTACGAGCAGTACTTC
TRBD2 | TRBJ2-3 | TRBV5-6 | - | CASSLLAGGSTDTQYF | TGTGCCAGCAGCCTGTTAGCGGGAGGATCCACAGATACGCAGTATTTT
TRBD2 | TRBJ2-1 | TRBV7-9 | - | CASSSQGTSGGGEQFF | TGTGCCAGCAGCTCCCAAGGGACTAGCGGGGGCGGAGAGCAGTTCTTC
- | TRBJ2-7 | TRBV11-2 | - | CASSSASYEQYF | TGTGCCAGCAGCTCGGCTTCCTACGAGCAGTACTTC
- | TRBJ2-2 | TRBV9 | - | CASSERTEYTGELFF | TGTGCCAGCAGCGAGAGGACGGAGTACACCGGGGAGCTGTTTTTT
- | TRBJ2-7 | TRBV9 | - | CASSVGGNRYEQYF | TGTGCCAGCAGCGTAGGCGGGAACCGCTACGAGCAGTACTTC
- | TRBJ1-1 | TRBV5-1 | - | CARESGTENTEAFF | TGCGCCAGGGAATCCGGGACGGAGAACACTGAAGCTTTCTTT
- | TRBJ1-5 | TRBV10-1 | - | CARGSGPNQPQHF | TGCGCCCGAGGTTCAGGCCCTAATCAGCCCCAGCATTTT
TRBD1 | TRBJ1-4 | TRBV19 | once | CASSIRDRGMVGHEKLFF | TGTGCCAGTAGTATAAGGGACAGGGGGATGGTCGGGCATGAAAAACTGTTTTTT
- | TRBJ1-4 | TRBV7-9 | - | CASSLDSQSTNEKLFF | TGTGCCAGCAGCTTAGACTCACAGTCGACTAATGAAAAACTGTTTTTT
- | TRBJ1-5 | TRBV2 | - | CASSPGQGKPQHF | TGTGCCAGCAGCCCCGGGCAGGGCAAGCCCCAGCATTTT
- | TRBJ1-2 | TRBV14 | - | CASSQAGGSYGYTF | TGTGCCAGCAGCCAAGCGGGCGGGTCCTATGGCTACACCTTC
- | TRBJ2-2 | TRBV5-4 | - | CASSLEGASRPGELFF | TGTGCCAGCAGCTTGGAAGGCGCGTCAAGGCCCGGGGAGCTGTTTTTT
- | TRBJ2-7 | TRBV19 | - | CASKVAIRYDEQYF | TGTGCCAGTAAGGTGGCAATACGTTACGACGAGCAGTACTTC
TRBD2 | TRBJ2-2 | TRBV10-3 | - | CAISELLAGNTGELFF | TGTGCCATCAGTGAGTTACTAGCGGGGAACACCGGGGAGCTGTTTTTT
TRBD1 | TRBJ2-7 | TRBV29-1 | - | CSVEVGDRGYEQYF | TGCAGCGTTGAGGTGGGGGACAGGGGATACGAGCAGTACTTC
- | TRBJ2-5 | TRBV9 | few | CASSPRGVTQETQYF | TGTGCCAGCAGCCCTCGAGGAGTGACACAAGAGACCCAGTACTTC
- | TRBJ1-6 | TRBV5-6 | - | CASSLVGDYNSPLHF | TGTGCCAGCAGCTTGGTGGGAGACTATAATTCACCCCTCCACTTT
- | TRBJ2-7 | TRBV7-9 | - | CASSLVRRGSYEQYF | TGTGCCAGCAGCTTAGTCAGGAGGGGCTCCTACGAGCAGTACTTC
- | TRBJ2-4 | TRBV30 | - | CAWSLGGFVKNIQYF | TGTGCCTGGAGTCTGGGGGGTTTCGTCAAAAACATTCAGTACTTC
- | TRBJ1-6 | TRBV10-1 | - | CASSESLDSPLHF | TGCGCCAGCAGTGAGTCGCTAGATTCACCCCTCCACTTT
- | TRBJ2-1 | TRBV7-8 | - | CASSLGGSGSYNEQFF | TGTGCCAGCAGCTTAGGAGGGAGTGGCTCCTACAATGAGCAGTTCTTC
- | TRBJ1-1 | TRBV10-2 | - | CASSDTDEAFF | TGCGCCAGCAGTGATACAGATGAAGCTTTCTTT
- | TRBJ1-2 | TRBV28 | - | CASAGGSYGYTF | TGTGCCAGCGCGGGGGGAAGCTATGGCTACACCTTC
- | TRBJ2-2 | TRBV11-3 | - | CASSIWSTTGELFF | TGTGCCAGCAGCATTTGGTCGACTACCGGGGAGCTGTTTTTT
- | TRBJ1-4 | TRBV9 | - | CASSSQGLNEKLFF | TGTGCCAGCAGCTCCCAGGGCCTCAATGAAAAACTGTTTTTT
- | TRBJ1-2 | TRBV18 | once | CASSPWILPRYGYTF | TGTGCCAGCTCACCCTGGATCCTCCCACGGTATGGCTACACCTTC
TRBD2 | TRBJ2-3 | TRBV29-1 | - | CSVELQREGPTQYF | TGCAGCGTTGAGTTGCAGCGGGAGGGCCCCACGCAGTATTTT
- | TRBJ2-5 | TRBV21-1 | - | CASSRDRASGETQYF | TGTGCCAGCAGCAGGGACAGGGCGAGTGGGGAGACCCAGTACTTC
TRBD2 | TRBJ2-1 | TRBV7-3 | - | CASSSIAGAMYNEQFF | TGTGCCAGCAGCTCCATAGCGGGAGCGATGTACAATGAGCAGTTCTTC
TRBD2 | TRBJ2-1 | TRBV6-6 | - | CASAPGGSGYEQFF | TGTGCCAGCGCCCCCGGGGGGTCAGGATATGAGCAGTTCTTC
TRBD2 | TRBJ2-1 | TRBV6-4 | - | CASSDSGGADEQFF | TGTGCCAGCAGTGACAGCGGGGGGGCCGATGAGCAGTTCTTC
- | TRBJ2-7 | TRBV6-6 | few | CASRSPGVYEQYF | TGTGCCAGCAGGTCCCCGGGGGTCTACGAGCAGTACTTC
TRBD1 | TRBJ1-2 | TRBV9 | - | CASSGLRDRGWNGYTF | TGTGCCAGCAGCGGACTCCGGGACAGGGGTTGGAATGGCTACACCTTC
TRBD1 | TRBJ1-1 | TRBV27 | - | CASSSYGTGPTEAFF | TGTGCCAGCAGCAGCTACGGGACAGGGCCCACTGAAGCTTTCTTT